A selection of T cell receptor beta chains follows, all from one sample in a study of neoadjuvant anti-PD-1 for oral cavity cancer. This table comes from immunoSEQ multiplex PCR, and its TCRdb copy is limited to in-frame clones, with some not included. Here the sample spans more than 12,000 clones, about 36% being singletons. Sequencing used tumor tissue, obtained after nivolumab (anti-PD-1) treatment. Receptors were obtained from a person aged 40 to 85 with oral cavity squamous cell carcinoma. CDR3s leave out the opening cysteine and the closing phenylalanine or tryptophan.

TRBJ1-2 | TRBV5-5 | 9 | ASRSGYGYT
TRBJ1-5 | TRBV2 | 12 | ASSELGGNQPQH
TRBJ1-3 | TRBV4-3 | 14 | ASSQELTDSGNTIY
TRBJ1-1 | TRBV5-1 | 12 | ASTLDSTNTEAF
TRBJ1-1 | TRBV9 | 14 | ASSVGQGASDTEAF
TRBJ2-7 | TRBV6-6 | 12 | ASSYYWYGYEQY
TRBJ2-5 | TRBV5-6 | 12 | ASSLDGQQETQY
TRBJ2-5 | TRBV6-1 | 11 | ASKLLSTGTQY
TRBJ1-6 | TRBV5-1 | 10 | ASSLEGSPLH
TRBJ2-5 | TRBV2 | 13 | ASSDFRGPGGTQY
TRBJ1-6 | TRBV2 | 14 | ASIPNSGTENSPLH
TRBJ2-5 | TRBV18 | 13 | ASSPSSGDQETQY
TRBJ1-5 | TRBV15 | 14 | ATSRSGQGSNQPQH
TRBJ2-7 | TRBV11-2 | 12 | ASSPRAGLYEQY
TRBJ1-5 | TRBV9 | 12 | ASSGQDSNQPQH
TRBJ1-1 | TRBV6-5 | 13 | ASRTSGTGNTEAF
TRBJ1-6 | TRBV7-2 | 14 | ASSLAGRGLDSPLH
TRBJ2-2 | TRBV13 | 14 | ASTHPSGANTGELF
TRBJ1-4 | TRBV6-5 | 13 | ASSYSGHSNEKLF
TRBJ2-3 | TRBV9 | 17 | ASSVYLNMGTSLTDTQY
TRBJ1-5 | TRBV7-2 | 6 | STGAQH
TRBJ1-4 | TRBV7-9 | 15 | ASSPQGHSATNEKLF
TRBJ1-4 | TRBV5-6 | 12 | ASSFRTANEKLF
TRBJ2-3 | TRBV7-6 | 13 | ASSLGTQTTDTQY
TRBJ1-5 | TRBV19 | 13 | ASRNRGHGNQPQH
TRBJ1-3 | TRBV6-1 | 14 | ASSGRMGSSGNTIY
TRBJ2-7 | TRBV7-9 | 14 | ASSLGSPGSGYEQY
TRBJ2-5 | TRBV18 | 11 | ASSPGNQETQY
TRBJ2-4 | TRBV5-1 | 17 | ASSLVYAGEEGAKNIQY
TRBJ2-1 | TRBV6-1 | 13 | ASSVLAGVSDEQF
TRBJ2-3 | TRBV7-9 | 11 | ASSFGGTDTQY
TRBJ1-1 | TRBV19 | 13 | ASTSGQMILTEAF
TRBJ2-1 | TRBV5-6 | 11 | ASRKQGWNEQF
TRBJ2-3 | TRBV7-9 | 14 | ASSLVLAGNTDTQY
TRBJ1-2 | TRBV4-3 | 13 | ASSAAGWTGYGYT
TRBJ2-2 | TRBV11-3 | 12 | ASRKYRDTGELF
TRBJ2-3 | TRBV4-1 | 18 | ASSQDESRLAGRRTDTQY
TRBJ2-3 | TRBV6-1 | 13 | ASSEASGGPDTQY
TRBJ2-1 | TRBV6-5 | 12 | ASSYRRTVNEQF
TRBJ2-3 | TRBV25-1 | 11 | ASSAQGSDTQY
TRBJ2-5 | TRBV4-1 | 12 | ASSQSRQQETQY
TRBJ2-3 | TRBV4-3 | 11 | ASSLTGTDTQY